This TCR beta chain was recovered during a study of response to subunit inactivated influenza vaccine. Study findings and constraints: The authors offered the suggestion that each seasonal influenza vaccination recruits few new T cells.

Note on this clonotype: Its antigen is unknown.

This CDR3 region has 14 residues. The germline CDR1 and CDR2 sequences are SGHDN and FVKESK. The ends were cut back, 4 bases at V and 6 bases at J, with 16 bases in the middle. Each CDR3 protein is one row after TCRdb ran MiXCR on the RT-PCR reads. The table has 860,000 or so distinct CDR3 sequences, roughly 20% seen once. The sequence was obtained from a man aged 45-65 years who received an inactivated influenza vaccine. The chain has TRBV14 and TRBJ2-7, with D perhaps TRBD1 (6 bases). The material sequenced was PBMCs from blood, taken less than 6 days after vaccination. The CDR3 bases are TGTGCCAGCAGCCCCGCCCCACAGGGTCGCGAGCAGTACTTC. Amino acid sequence: CASSPAPQGREQYF.